The 15 T cell receptor beta chains below come from one sample, sequenced in a study of CD8 T cells in ankylosing spondylitis. Findings and limits, study-wide: Blood of patients with ankylosing spondylitis appeared to be characterized by a TCR beta motif of several highly homologous variants.

TCRdb re-analysed the 5' RACE reads in MiXCR, keeping a single row per CDR3 protein. The sample yields around 540,000 distinct CDR3 sequences, over 9.5% seen once. Antigen specificity for these receptors is unknown. Sequencing was done on a sample of blood, either unsorted or a sorted T cell fraction (not recorded which). These receptors all stem from a male donor with ankylosing spondylitis.

This sequence joins TRBV27 and TRBJ1-2, with no clear D. From germline, CDR1 is MNHEY and CDR2 SMNVEV (reference sequence). The CDR3 sequence is 14 residues long. Trimming pared 2 bases from V and 1 base from J, leaving 8 bases between. The CDR3 coding sequence is TGTGCCAGCAGTTTACACTCAGATAACTATGGCTACACCTTC. It translates to CASSLHSDNYGYTF.

The chain links TRBV24-1 to TRBJ2-2, with 12 bases aligning to TRBD1. The V and J ends lost 3 bases and 15 bases, in that order; junction bases with no gene match: 7. Germline V CDR1 and CDR2: KGHDR, SFDVKD. The CDR3 length is 14 residues. The CDR3 region has the DNA TGTGCCACCAGTGATCTGGGACAGGGGGCAAGGATGTTTTTT. It encodes CATSDLGQGARMFF.

Ten or more counts support this clonotype. V usage is TRBV7-2 and J usage is TRBJ2-1; TRBD2 agrees at 11 bases. CDR1 and CDR2 from the germline V gene are SGHTA and FQGNSA. CDR3 length: 14 residues. V lost 8 bases to trimming and J lost 0 bases; unmatched junction nucleotides: 0. The CDR3 DNA sequence: TGTGCCAGCCTAGCGGGAGGCTCCTACAATGAGCAGTTCTTC. Protein product: CASLAGGSYNEQFF.

This clonotype was counted ten times or more. The V and J genes are TRBV11-2 and TRBJ1-2; D unclear. The length of the CDR3 is 12 residues. The ends were cut back, 4 bases at V and 5 bases at J, with 8 bases in the middle. The germline gives CDR1 SGHAT, CDR2 FQNNGV. The CDR3 nucleotides read TGTGCCAGCAGCTCCACTTCATATGGCTACACCTTC. It is translated as CASSSTSYGYTF.

The chain couples TRBV7-9 to TRBJ2-5; 9 positions agree with TRBD2. From germline, CDR1 is SEHNR and CDR2 FQNEAQ (reference sequence). With V trimmed by 5 bases and J by 2 bases, 6 bases remained unmatched. CDR3 size: 15 residues. CDR3 sequence reads: CASSATSGSQETQYF. The CDR3 region has the DNA TGTGCCAGCAGCGCCACTAGCGGGTCACAAGAGACCCAGTACTTC.

The V call is TRBV7-2, the J call TRBJ2-3; 9 bases line up with TRBD2. The J segment lost 5 bases and the V segment lost 6 bases, leaving 9 bases of the junction unmatched. This CDR3 is built from 15 residues. Germline lookup yields CDR1 SGHTA and CDR2 FQGNSA. In DNA form, the CDR3 reads TGTGCCAGCAGGGGCGGGAGGGCCACCGGAGATACGCAGTATTTT. Translating gives CASRGGRATGDTQYF.

The V call is TRBV7-2, the J call TRBJ2-3; maybe TRBD2 (5 bases). Trimming pared 4 bases from V and 7 bases from J, leaving 12 bases between. This CDR3 spans 13 amino acids. CDR1 is SGHTA and CDR2 is FQGNSA in the germline V gene. The CDR3 loop reads CASSSDWENTQYF. DNA of the CDR3: TGTGCCAGCAGCTCCGACTGGGAGAATACGCAGTATTTT.

This chain joins TRBV11-2 and TRBJ1-2; tentative D call: TRBD1 (6 bases). The germline V gene has CDR1 SGHAT and CDR2 FQNNGV. This CDR3 comprises 16 residues. Trimming removed 4 bases from V and 3 bases from J, with 18 bases in between. CDR3 DNA: TGTGCCAGCAGCTCAGGGGAGGTCGTAGGGGACTATGGCTACACCTTC. Translating it yields CASSSGEVVGDYGYTF.

This clonotype was found a few times. The chain combines TRBV20-1 with TRBJ2-7; TRBD1 matches at 7 bases. CDR3 length: 13 residues. The V gene end was trimmed by 6 bases and the J gene end by 4 bases; junction bases not matched to a gene: 9. From germline, CDR1 is DFQATT and CDR2 SNEGSKA (reference sequence). The CDR3 nucleotides are TGCAGTGCCGCGGACAGGACCACTTACGAGCAGTACTTC. It translates to CSAADRTTYEQYF.

This clonotype was picked up many times. One junction end does not reproduce the germline sequence, and a read error may be involved. The chain recombines TRBV7-9 with TRBJ2-2; no clear D. The CDR3 is 12 residues long. Germline loops: CDR1 SEHNR, CDR2 FQNEAQ (reference sequence). Here the CDR3 DNA reads TGCGCCAGCAGCTTTGAAACCGGGGAGCTGTTTTTT. Protein: CASSFETGELFF.

This clonotype occurred a few times. This rearrangement joins TRBV30 to TRBJ1-1, with TRBD1 identical over 9 bases. Per germline, CDR1 GTSNPN and CDR2 SVGIG (reference sequence). The J segment lost 1 base and the V segment lost 2 bases, leaving 8 bases of the junction unmatched. CDR3 size: 16 residues. CDR3: CAWSTLATGGNTEAFF. The CDR3 coding sequence is TGTGCCTGGAGTACCCTAGCGACAGGGGGGAACACTGAAGCTTTCTTT.

This clonotype showed up many times. The V gene is TRBV20-1, the J gene TRBJ2-7; the D gene is possibly TRBD2 (5 bases). The CDR3 is 11 amino acids. Germline values: CDR1 DFQATT, CDR2 SNEGSKA (reference sequence). V was trimmed by 6 bases and J by 0 bases, leaving 6 bases between them. The CDR3 loop is CSARDSYEQYF. CDR3 nucleotide sequence: TGCAGTGCCCGGGACTCCTACGAGCAGTACTTC.

This CDR3 is CASSEQLQGEQYV. CDR3 in DNA: TGCGCCAGCAGCGAACAACTTCAGGGCGAGCAGTACGTC. V gene TRBV5-1 combines with J gene TRBJ2-7, with D possibly matching TRBD1 (5 bases). V lost 4 bases and J 6 bases, leaving 14 bases between the germline ends. This CDR3 is built from 13 residues. CDR1 is SGHRS, CDR2 YFSETQ, per germline.

The chain carries TRBV7-9 and TRBJ1-4, with D possibly being TRBD1 (5 bases). Trimming stripped 5 bases from V and 8 bases from J, with 12 bases between. This CDR3 region has 13 residues. Germline CDR1 and CDR2: SEHNR and FQNEAQ (reference sequence). CDR3 region: CASSRGHFEKLFF. CDR3 coding DNA: TGTGCCAGCAGCCGTGGACACTTCGAAAAACTGTTTTTT.

This clonotype was recorded many times. The gene calls are TRBV5-1 and TRBJ2-1, with D maybe TRBD1 (5 bases). V lost 1 base and J 2 bases, leaving 10 bases between the germline ends. The length of the CDR3 is 15 residues. CDR1 and CDR2 from the germline V gene are SGHRS and YFSETQ. CDR3 DNA: TGCGCCAGCAGCTTGTCCCAGGGTGCCTACAATGAGCAGTTCTTC. Translating it yields CASSLSQGAYNEQFF.